The clone carrying this T cell receptor beta chain was counted between two and nine times. The target antigen is unknown. TCRdb re-analysed the 5' RACE reads in MiXCR, keeping a single row per CDR3 protein. The data contain a few hundred thousand distinct CDR3 sequences, approximately 4% of them singletons. This entry is derived from a study of T cells after yellow fever vaccination. Study-level points and caveats: A limited proportion of clonotypes was detected within both the CD4 and CD8 compartments.

The CDR3 length is 13 residues. Deletions cut 8 bases from V and 5 bases from J, with 12 bases between. Germline CDR1 and CDR2: SNHLY and FYNNEI. The chain combines TRBV2 with TRBJ1-4, with D possibly TRBD1 on 5 matching bases. This receptor was taken from a man aged 18 to 29 who received the YFV17D yellow fever vaccine. The sequences come from PBMCs, collected 5 days after the yellow fever booster vaccination. The DNA for the CDR3 is TGTGCCAGCGCCCAGGGAGAGAATGAAAAACTGTTTTTT. Translating it yields CASAQGENEKLFF.